This TCR beta chain was documented in a study of spatial heterogeneity in lung cancer. This clonotype showed up many times. Described time point: sample taken at primary tumor resection. The authors sequenced whole RNA from tumor, nontumor lung or frozen PBMC without sorting. CDR3 size: 17 residues. Germline loops: CDR1 SGHDT, CDR2 YYEEEE. Trimming pared 4 bases from V and 0 bases from J, leaving 14 bases between. TCRdb itself ran the 5' RACE reads through MiXCR, one entry per CDR3 protein. The repertoire holds approximately 92,000 distinct CDR3 sequences, with 12% as singletons. Sequenced here: PBMCs, sampled at surgery. The TCR sequence derives from a male donor with early-stage non-small cell lung cancer. The chain has TRBV5-6 and TRBJ1-6, with unresolved D. This CDR3 is CASSGGLGSSYNSPLHF. Written as DNA, the CDR3 is TGTGCCAGCAGCGGAGGGCTTGGAAGCTCCTATAATTCACCCCTCCACTTT.